This T cell receptor beta chain was observed in a study of blood T cell repertoires in COVID-19. The CDR3 is 16 amino acids. Per the germline V gene, CDR1 is LGHDT and CDR2 is YNNKEL (reference sequence). V was pared by 1 base and J by 2 bases, with 15 bases between. Profiling relied on immunoSEQ multiplex PCR, and the TCRdb table lists in-frame clones only, not all of them. The data show more than 45,000 clones, around 79% seen once. Material for sequencing was peripheral blood. The genes are TRBV3-1 (or the pseudogene TRBV3-2) and TRBJ2-7; TRBD2 is a possible D gene (5 bases). This receptor was identified in a human donor in a cohort sampled during active COVID-19. The CDR3 sequence: CASSQVVAFLTYEQYF. CDR3 nucleotide sequence: TGTGCCAGCAGCCAAGTGGTAGCGTTCCTGACCTACGAGCAGTACTTC.